The 17 T cell receptor beta chains given below trace back to one sample, sequenced in a study of T-cell reconstitution after alpha-beta-depleted transplantation in children. Researchers prepared the TCRbeta library using unique molecular identifiers, the study reports. Via MiXCR, TCRdb re-called the PCR reads, giving one row per CDR3 protein. The sample lists some 530,000 distinct CDR3 sequences, 12% occurring once. The specimen comprised PBMCs from the stem cell graft donor, sampled from the stem cell graft. The receptors were gathered from a human donor who donated a stem cell graft to a child with combined immunodeficiency.

This clonotype was detected many times. The chain combines TRBV13 with TRBJ2-7, with a tentative D call TRBD1 (6 bases). Germline-derived CDR1 and CDR2 are PRHDT and FYEKMQ (reference sequence). V lost 5 bases and J 0 bases, leaving 17 bases between the germline ends. CDR3 length: 16 residues. This CDR3 reads CASSQRDKLISYEQYF. Written as DNA, the CDR3 is TGTGCCAGCAGCCAAAGGGACAAACTAATCTCCTACGAGCAGTACTTC.

This clonotype came up a few times. This rearrangement joins TRBV18 to TRBJ2-7; D remains unclear. Per germline, CDR1 KGHSH and CDR2 LQKENI. The CDR3 is 14 amino acids. V lost 1 base and J 7 bases, leaving 14 bases between the germline ends. Written as DNA, the CDR3 is TGTGCCAGCTCACCACGGCCAGACCGCTGGGAGCAGTACTTC. Residues: CASSPRPDRWEQYF.

This clonotype has ten or more counts. The chain recombines TRBV10-3 with TRBJ2-1, with D perhaps TRBD1 or TRBD2 (5 bases each). Deletions cut 4 bases from V and 9 bases from J, with 22 bases between. The germline gives CDR1 ENHRY, CDR2 SYGVKD. The CDR3 consists of 16 residues. CDR3: CAISAPGPRTTSEQFF. The CDR3 DNA sequence: TGTGCCATCAGTGCCCCGGGGCCTAGGACCACCAGTGAGCAGTTCTTC.

At least ten counts were recorded for this clonotype. J is TRBJ2-3 and V is TRBV4-3, with 9 bases that match TRBD2. Germline CDR1 reads LGHNA; CDR2 reads YSLEER. V was pared by 1 base and J by 4 bases, with 12 bases of the junction left unmatched. This CDR3 is built from 18 residues. DNA of the CDR3: TGCGCCAGCAGCCAAGGAGAGGGTAGCGGGAGTGGTGCAGATACGCAGTATTTT. Residues: CASSQGEGSGSGADTQYF.

V gene TRBV4-1 combines with J gene TRBJ1-4; D uncertain. The CDR3 is 15 residues long. Germline CDR1 reads MGHRA; CDR2 reads YSYEKL. Trimming shortened V by 2 bases and J by 1 base, and 8 bases separated the two germline ends. In nucleotides, the CDR3 is TGCGCCAGCAGCCAACCGTTTAGAACTAATGAAAAACTGTTTTTT. It yields the protein CASSQPFRTNEKLFF.

This clonotype was counted a few times. The rearrangement links TRBV7-2 to TRBJ2-3, with D maybe TRBD2 (6 bases). CDR3 length: 14 residues. Trimming stripped 6 bases from V and 2 bases from J, with 12 bases between. Germline V CDR1 and CDR2: SGHTA, FQGNSA. CDR3 in DNA: TGTGCCAGCAGGGAGGCGGGAAACACAGATACGCAGTATTTT. This translates into CASREAGNTDTQYF.

This clonotype appeared a few times. J is TRBJ2-1 and V is TRBV11-2; D is perhaps TRBD1 (7 bases). V lost 4 bases and J lost 5, with 15 bases in between. The CDR3 contains 15 residues. The germline CDR1 and CDR2 sequences are SGHAT and FQNNGV. The CDR3, as DNA: TGTGCCAGCAGCTCCCAGGGGGGATTTAACAATGAGCAGTTCTTC. It encodes CASSSQGGFNNEQFF.

The rearrangement links TRBV13 to TRBJ2-1; D is possibly TRBD2 (5 bases). This CDR3 is built from 12 residues. Germline V lookup: CDR1 PRHDT, CDR2 FYEKMQ (reference sequence). The V and J ends lost 5 bases and 14 bases respectively, with 16 bases between them. CDR3 DNA sequence: TGTGCCAGCAGCCAGGTTATACTCGGGAAGTTCTTC. Its translation is CASSQVILGKFF.

The chain has TRBV4-1 and TRBJ2-3, with D possibly being TRBD1 (5 bases). Germline V lookup: CDR1 MGHRA, CDR2 YSYEKL. This CDR3 has 16 residues. The V end lost 0 bases, the J end lost 6 bases, and 16 bases lay between the germline ends. DNA of the CDR3: TGCGCCAGCAGCCAAGATCCCGCAGGGATGGTGGATACGCAGTATTTT. Amino acids: CASSQDPAGMVDTQYF.

This clonotype was counted at least ten times. This rearrangement joins TRBV12-3 or TRBV12-4 to TRBJ1-1; D is ambiguous. The length of the CDR3 is 13 residues. Trimming stripped 5 bases from V and 1 base from J, with 8 bases between. DNA of the CDR3: TGTGCCAGCAGTCCCGACGGGAACACTGAAGCTTTCTTT. This encodes CASSPDGNTEAFF.

CDR3 residues: CASRGRDYKDSYNEKLFF. For the CDR3, the DNA is TGTGCCAGCAGGGGCAGGGATTATAAGGACAGCTATAATGAAAAACTGTTTTTT. The rearrangement uses TRBV7-2 and TRBJ1-4; a weak D match, TRBD1 (6 bases). The CDR3 spans 18 residues. Trimming pared 6 bases from V and 4 bases from J, leaving 24 bases between. Germline V gives CDR1 SGHTA, CDR2 FQGNSA.

This clonotype was counted at least ten times. This chain joins TRBV5-4 and TRBJ1-2; D unresolved. CDR1 and CDR2 from the germline V gene are SGHNT and YYREEE (reference sequence). V was shortened by 4 bases and J by 4 bases, with 14 bases between the two germline ends. The CDR3 has 14 residues. In nucleotides, the CDR3 is TGTGCCAGCAGCCTGGAGGAGGGCTTCTATGGCTACACCTTC. The encoded protein is CASSLEEGFYGYTF.

This rearrangement joins TRBV10-3 to TRBJ2-3; 7 nucleotides match TRBD1. The V and J ends lost 6 bases and 1 base, in that order; junction bases with no gene match: 7. Germline-derived CDR1 and CDR2 are ENHRY and SYGVKD. CDR3 size: 15 residues. DNA for the CDR3: TGTGCCATCAGGACCACAGGGGATGGCACAGATACGCAGTATTTT. Protein product: CAIRTTGDGTDTQYF.

This clonotype has a handful of counts. The rearrangement joins TRBV12-3 or TRBV12-4 to TRBJ1-4; maybe TRBD1 (5 bases). Deletions cut 6 bases from V and 0 bases from J, with 14 bases between. The CDR3 is 16 residues long. CDR3: CASSRPSGSTNEKLFF. The CDR3 bases are TGTGCCAGCAGCCGACCATCAGGGTCAACTAATGAAAAACTGTTTTTT.

V is TRBV29-1 and J is TRBJ2-3, with TRBD1 as a possible D gene (5 bases). The CDR3 covers 14 residues. Germline V gives CDR1 SQVTM, CDR2 ANQGSEA. Trimming took 3 bases from V and 4 from J, leaving 14 bases between them. The CDR3: CSVDGAEGADTQYF. The CDR3 DNA reads as TGCAGCGTTGATGGGGCGGAAGGCGCAGATACGCAGTATTTT.

This rearrangement joins TRBV4-2 to TRBJ2-7; 8 bases map to TRBD2. The V gene's germline CDR1 is LGHNA and CDR2 YNFKEQ. Trimming at V came to 4 bases and at J to 2 bases, leaving 4 bases not matched to a gene. The CDR3 is made up of 14 amino acids. The CDR3 loop reads CASSPGLETYEQYF. The CDR3 DNA is TGTGCCAGCAGCCCGGGACTAGAGACCTACGAGCAGTACTTC.

This clonotype was found many times. V is TRBV5-1 and J is TRBJ2-1, with D possibly being TRBD1 (7 bases). Germline lookup yields CDR1 SGHRS and CDR2 YFSETQ. Trimming left V 4 bases short and J 4 bases short, with 9 bases between. This CDR3 spans 13 amino acids. The CDR3 reads CASSAGGYNEQFF. DNA of the CDR3: TGCGCCAGCAGCGCAGGGGGGTACAATGAGCAGTTCTTC.